The clone carrying this T cell receptor (beta chain) showed up many times. Its antigen is unknown. The data were taken from a study of blood T cells in healthy people across ages. Study-wide results and caveats: Strong correlation linked observed beta diversity and percent naive T cells. Possibly, changes in expanded clonotypes were confounded because donor CMV status was unknown. Naive and antigen-experienced cells could not be conclusively compared, given unsorted PBMCs.

With a J-beta primer mix and a sample-barcoded 5' primer, a second PCR ran about 6 to 11 cycles. Sequencing of every sample gave 2.5 million or more CDR3-containing paired-end reads. In TCRdb, the 5' RACE reads were re-called with MiXCR into one record per CDR3 protein. Of 500,000 to 700,000 distinct CDR3 sequences listed, approximately 30% are singletons. V lost 1 base to trimming and J lost 4 bases; unmatched junction nucleotides: 6. The CDR3 is made up of 16 amino acids. From germline, CDR1 is LGHNA and CDR2 YNFKEQ. This clonotype was sampled from a woman aged 80 or older in good health. The chain uses TRBV4-2 and TRBJ2-7, with 11 positions matching TRBD2. The source material was blood. CDR3 loop: CASSQAIAGGQYEQYF. CDR3 bases: TGTGCCAGCAGCCAAGCCATAGCGGGGGGGCAATACGAGCAGTACTTC.